This T cell receptor (beta chain) was retrieved from a study of blood T cell repertoires in COVID-19 (dated by TCRdb to about 2020). Notes on the research overall: The collaborator samples originated in the United States, Italy and Spain and spanned the acute and convalescent phases of COVID-19. HLA class I and class II types, where available, came from metadata supplied by the sample provider rather than from assay-based typing. The material from the prospective study consisted of cDNA or gDNA derived from T cells, B-cell-depleted T cells, or PBMCs. Samples were obtained from the ongoing ImmuneRACE study (first 160 participants) and from about 1,300 subjects provided by 6 global collaborators. A de-identified subject ID, COVID-19 status, age in years and sex were almost always included in the sample metadata. The repertoires were made available in a free public database intended to serve as a resource for research on the immune response to SARS-CoV-2. Deeply sampled blood TCRbeta repertoires from subjects exposed to, actively infected with, or recovered from COVID-19 were included in the dataset. The full study reports these points: Clinical and demographic metadata were provided uncurated, with the amount varying by source and participant.

Of note for this clone: Its antigen target is currently unknown. No per-base quality is available; no much larger clone lies one base away.

TCRbeta CDR3 regions were amplified from genomic DNA using the immunoSEQ Assay, a bias-controlled multiplex PCR. The authors' analysis ran thus. Nucleated cell counts per sample were estimated from amplification of reference gene primers within the assay. To quantify the absolute abundance of each unique TCRbeta CDR3 rearrangement, sequence reads were collapsed and filtered. For each sample, productive Simpson clonality was calculated as the square root of Simpson's diversity index over productive rearrangements. TCRdb provides this immuneACCESS table in a form limited to in-frame rearrangements. Some clones are lacking; in checked studies, under half of them reflect an unresolved V gene, and why the rest are absent is not known. V and J calls and clone size follow that table, whereas D and trimming were derived from the DNA. This sample holds some 210,000 clones; roughly 84% were observed only once. The top ten constitute about 6.8% of the sample.

Another Seattle source contributed samples from volunteer blood donors who had recovered from COVID-19. The collaborating institutions used their own protocols to collect whole blood in K2EDTA tubes. For TCRbeta analysis, collaborators shipped samples as frozen whole blood, isolated PBMCs, or DNA extracted from either of those sample types. The CDR3 has 14 amino acids, counting the end cysteine and phenylalanine. Only CDR3 DNA remains: 42 bases, in frame from the first base. Deletion took 2 bases off V and 5 bases off J, with a span of 8 bases between the germline ends. CDR1 SGHDT and CDR2 YYEEEE are derived from the germline V gene.

The clonotype comes from a woman in her forties who had recovered from COVID-19. The chain is encoded by TRBV5-6 joined to TRBJ2-6; the D gene is perhaps TRBD1, on 6 matching bases. Specimen: peripheral blood. The DNA sequence is given as TGTGCCAGCAGCTTTTGGGACAGGGCCAACGTCCTGACTTTC. It encodes CASSFWDRANVLTF.